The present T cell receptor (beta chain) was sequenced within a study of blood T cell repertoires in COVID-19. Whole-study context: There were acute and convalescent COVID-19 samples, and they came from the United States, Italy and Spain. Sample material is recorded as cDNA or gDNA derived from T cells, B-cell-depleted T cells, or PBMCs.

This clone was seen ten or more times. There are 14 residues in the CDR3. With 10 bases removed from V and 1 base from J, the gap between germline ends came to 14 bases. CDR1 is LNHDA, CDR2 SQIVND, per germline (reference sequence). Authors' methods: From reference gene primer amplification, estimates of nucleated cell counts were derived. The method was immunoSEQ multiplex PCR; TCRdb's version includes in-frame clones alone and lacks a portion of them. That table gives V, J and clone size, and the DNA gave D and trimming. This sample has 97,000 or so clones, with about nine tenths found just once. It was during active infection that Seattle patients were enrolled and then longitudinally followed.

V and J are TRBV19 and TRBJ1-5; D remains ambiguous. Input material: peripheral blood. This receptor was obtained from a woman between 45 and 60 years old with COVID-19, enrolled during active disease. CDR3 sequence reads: CATRADMSNQPQHF. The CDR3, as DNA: TGTGCCACCCGAGCTGACATGAGCAATCAGCCCCAGCATTTT.